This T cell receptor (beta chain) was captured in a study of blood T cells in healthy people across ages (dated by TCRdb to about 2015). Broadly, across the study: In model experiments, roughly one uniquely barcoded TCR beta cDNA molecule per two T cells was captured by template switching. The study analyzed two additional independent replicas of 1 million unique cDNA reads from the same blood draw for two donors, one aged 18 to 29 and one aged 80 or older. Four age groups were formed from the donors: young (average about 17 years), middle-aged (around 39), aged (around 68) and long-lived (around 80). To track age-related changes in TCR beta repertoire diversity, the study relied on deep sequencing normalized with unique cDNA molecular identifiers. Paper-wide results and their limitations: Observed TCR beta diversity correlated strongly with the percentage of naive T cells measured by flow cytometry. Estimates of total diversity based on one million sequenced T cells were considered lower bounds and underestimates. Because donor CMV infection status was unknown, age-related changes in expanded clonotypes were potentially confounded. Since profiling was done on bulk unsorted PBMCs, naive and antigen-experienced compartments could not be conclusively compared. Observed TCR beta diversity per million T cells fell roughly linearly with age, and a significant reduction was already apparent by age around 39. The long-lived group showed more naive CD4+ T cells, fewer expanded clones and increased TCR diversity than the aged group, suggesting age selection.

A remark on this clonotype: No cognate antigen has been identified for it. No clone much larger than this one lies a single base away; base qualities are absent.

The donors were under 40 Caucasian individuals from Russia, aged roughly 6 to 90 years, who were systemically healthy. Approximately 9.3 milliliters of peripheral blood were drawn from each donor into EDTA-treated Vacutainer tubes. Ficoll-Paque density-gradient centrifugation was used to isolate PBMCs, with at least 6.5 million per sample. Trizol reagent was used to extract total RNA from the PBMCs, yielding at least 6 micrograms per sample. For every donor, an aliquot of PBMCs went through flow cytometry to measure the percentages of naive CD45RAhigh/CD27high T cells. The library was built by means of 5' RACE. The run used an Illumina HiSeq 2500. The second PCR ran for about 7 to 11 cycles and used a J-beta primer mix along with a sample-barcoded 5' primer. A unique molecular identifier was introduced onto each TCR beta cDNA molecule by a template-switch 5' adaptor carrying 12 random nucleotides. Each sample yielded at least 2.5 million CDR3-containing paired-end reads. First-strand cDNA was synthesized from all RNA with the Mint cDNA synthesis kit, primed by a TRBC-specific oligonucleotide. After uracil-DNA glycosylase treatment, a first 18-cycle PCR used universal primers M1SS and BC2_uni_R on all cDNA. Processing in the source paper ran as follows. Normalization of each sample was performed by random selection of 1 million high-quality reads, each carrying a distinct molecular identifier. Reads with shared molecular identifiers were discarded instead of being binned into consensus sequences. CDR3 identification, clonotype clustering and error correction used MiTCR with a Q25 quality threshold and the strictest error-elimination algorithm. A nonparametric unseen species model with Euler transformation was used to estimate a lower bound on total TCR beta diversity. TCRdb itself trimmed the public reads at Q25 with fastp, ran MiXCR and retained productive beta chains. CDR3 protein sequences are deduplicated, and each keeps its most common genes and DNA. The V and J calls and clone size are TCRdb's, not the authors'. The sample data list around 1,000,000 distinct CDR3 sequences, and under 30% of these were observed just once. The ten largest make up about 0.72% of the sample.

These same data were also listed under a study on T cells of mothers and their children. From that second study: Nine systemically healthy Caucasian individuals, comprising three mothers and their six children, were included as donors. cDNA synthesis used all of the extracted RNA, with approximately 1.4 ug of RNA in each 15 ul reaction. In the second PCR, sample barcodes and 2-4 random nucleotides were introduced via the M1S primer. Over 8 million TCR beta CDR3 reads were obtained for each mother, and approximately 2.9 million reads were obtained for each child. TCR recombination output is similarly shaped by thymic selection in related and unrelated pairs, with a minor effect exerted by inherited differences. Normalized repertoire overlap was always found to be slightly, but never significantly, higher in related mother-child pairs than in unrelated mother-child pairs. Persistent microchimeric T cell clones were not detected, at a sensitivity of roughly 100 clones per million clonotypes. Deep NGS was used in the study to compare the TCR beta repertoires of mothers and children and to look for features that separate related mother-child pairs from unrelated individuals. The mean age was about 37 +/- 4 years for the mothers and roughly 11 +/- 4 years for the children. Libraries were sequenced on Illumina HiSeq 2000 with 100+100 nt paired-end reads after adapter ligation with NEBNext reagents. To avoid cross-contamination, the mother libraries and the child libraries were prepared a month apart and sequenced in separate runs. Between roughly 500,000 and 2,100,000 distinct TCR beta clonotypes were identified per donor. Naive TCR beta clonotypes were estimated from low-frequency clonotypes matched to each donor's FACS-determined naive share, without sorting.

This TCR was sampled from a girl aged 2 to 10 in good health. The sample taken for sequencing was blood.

The CDR3 reads CASSQGLGGQPQHF. DNA sequence: TGCGCCAGCAGCCAAGGGTTGGGGGGTCAGCCCCAGCATTTT. In this chain, TRBV4-3 is recombined with TRBJ1-5, with TRBD1 perhaps the D gene, on 5 matching bases. The CDR3 spans 14 residues, from the cysteine through the phenylalanine. CDR3 DNA is the only sequence kept; it has 42 bases, read in frame from the first base. V lost 1 base and J lost 6 bases; the stretch between them is 10 bases long. From a lookup of the germline V gene, CDR1 and CDR2 are LGHNA and YSLEER.